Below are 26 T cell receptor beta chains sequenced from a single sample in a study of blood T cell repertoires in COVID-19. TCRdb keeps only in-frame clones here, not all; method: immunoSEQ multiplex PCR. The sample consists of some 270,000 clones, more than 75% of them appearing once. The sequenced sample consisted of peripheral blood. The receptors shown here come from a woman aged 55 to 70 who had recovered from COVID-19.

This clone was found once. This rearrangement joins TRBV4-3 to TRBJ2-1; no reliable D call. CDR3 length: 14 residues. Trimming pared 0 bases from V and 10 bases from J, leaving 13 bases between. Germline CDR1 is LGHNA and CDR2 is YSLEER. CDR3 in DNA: TGCGCCAGCAGCCAAGATAGAGGATCTGACGAGCAGTTCTTC. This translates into CASSQDRGSDEQFF.

The CDR3 DNA reads as TGTGCCAGCAGCCACGGGCAGGGGGGCACCGGGGAGCTGTTTTTT. Its protein product is CASSHGQGGTGELFF. The chain is built from TRBV11-3 and TRBJ2-2; the D gene is possibly TRBD1 (7 bases). Trimming removed 5 bases at V and 4 bases at J, with 14 bases between. The germline V gene encodes CDR1 SGHNT and CDR2 YENEEA. CDR3 length: 15 amino acids.

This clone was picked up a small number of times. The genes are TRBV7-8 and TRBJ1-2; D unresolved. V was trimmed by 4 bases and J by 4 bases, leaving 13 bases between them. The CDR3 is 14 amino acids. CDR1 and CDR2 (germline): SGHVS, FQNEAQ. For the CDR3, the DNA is TGTGCCAGCAGCTCCCAACCAGCTAGCTATGGCTACACCTTC. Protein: CASSSQPASYGYTF.

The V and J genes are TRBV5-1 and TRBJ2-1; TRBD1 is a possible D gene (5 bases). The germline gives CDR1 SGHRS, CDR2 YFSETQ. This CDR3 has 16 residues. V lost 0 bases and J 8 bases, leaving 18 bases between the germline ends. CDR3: CASSLEGHPFLDEQFF. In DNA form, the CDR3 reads TGCGCCAGCAGCTTGGAAGGACACCCCTTTTTGGATGAGCAGTTCTTC.

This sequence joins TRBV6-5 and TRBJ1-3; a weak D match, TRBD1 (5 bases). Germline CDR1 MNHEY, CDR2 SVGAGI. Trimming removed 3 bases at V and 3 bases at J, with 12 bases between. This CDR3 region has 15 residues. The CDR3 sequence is CASSYLAGNGNTIYF. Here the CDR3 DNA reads TGTGCCAGCAGTTATCTCGCAGGGAATGGAAACACCATATATTTT.

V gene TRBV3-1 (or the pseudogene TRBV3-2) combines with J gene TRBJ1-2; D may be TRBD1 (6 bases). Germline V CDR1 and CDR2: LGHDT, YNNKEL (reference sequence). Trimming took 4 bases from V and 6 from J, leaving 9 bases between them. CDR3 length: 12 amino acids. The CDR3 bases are TGTGCCAGCAGCCCCAACAGGGATGGCTACACCTTC. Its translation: CASSPNRDGYTF.

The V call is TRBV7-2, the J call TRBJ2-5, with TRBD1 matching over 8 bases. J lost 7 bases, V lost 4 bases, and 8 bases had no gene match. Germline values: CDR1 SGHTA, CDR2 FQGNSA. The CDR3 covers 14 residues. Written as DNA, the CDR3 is TGTGCCAGCAGCTACCGACAGGGGTTTGTGACCCAGTACTTC. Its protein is CASSYRQGFVTQYF.

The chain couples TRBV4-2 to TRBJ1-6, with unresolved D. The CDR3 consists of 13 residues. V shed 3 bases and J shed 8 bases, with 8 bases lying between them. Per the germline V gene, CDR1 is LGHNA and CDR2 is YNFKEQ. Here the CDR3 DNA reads TGTGCCAGCAGCCAGGGTGAGGATTCACCCCTCCACTTT. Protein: CASSQGEDSPLHF.

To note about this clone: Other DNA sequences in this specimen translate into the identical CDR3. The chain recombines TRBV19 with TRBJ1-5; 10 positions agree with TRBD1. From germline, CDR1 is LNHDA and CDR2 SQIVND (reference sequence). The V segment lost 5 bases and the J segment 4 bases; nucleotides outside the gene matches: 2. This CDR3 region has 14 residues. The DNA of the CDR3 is TGTGCCAGTAGTCCGGGACAGGGGAATCAGCCCCAGCATTTT. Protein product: CASSPGQGNQPQHF.

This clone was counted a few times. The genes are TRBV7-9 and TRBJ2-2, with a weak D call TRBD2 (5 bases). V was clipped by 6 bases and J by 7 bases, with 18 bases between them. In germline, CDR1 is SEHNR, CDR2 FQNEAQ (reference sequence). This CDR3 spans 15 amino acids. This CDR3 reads CASRPSAGAVGELFF. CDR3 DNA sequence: TGTGCCAGCAGACCCTCGGCGGGTGCGGTCGGGGAGCTGTTTTTT.

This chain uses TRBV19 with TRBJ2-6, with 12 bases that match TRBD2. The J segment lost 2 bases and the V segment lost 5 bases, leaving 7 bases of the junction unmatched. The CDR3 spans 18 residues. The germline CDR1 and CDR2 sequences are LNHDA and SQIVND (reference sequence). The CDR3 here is CASSPERLAGAGANVLTF. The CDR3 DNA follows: TGTGCCAGTAGTCCAGAACGACTAGCGGGGGCTGGGGCCAACGTCCTGACTTTC. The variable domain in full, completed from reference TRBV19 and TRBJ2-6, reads DGGITQSPKYLFRKEGQNVTLSCEQNLNHDAMYWYRQDPGQGLRLIYYSQIVNDFQKGDIAEGYSVSREKKESFPLTVTSAQKNPTAFYLCASSPERLAGAGANVLTFGAGSRLTVL.

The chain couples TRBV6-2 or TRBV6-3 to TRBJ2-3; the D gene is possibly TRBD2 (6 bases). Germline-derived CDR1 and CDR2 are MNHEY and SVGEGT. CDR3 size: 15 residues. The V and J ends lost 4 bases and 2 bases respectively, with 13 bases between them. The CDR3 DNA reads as TGTGCCAGCAGTTTTGGACGGCGGGACACAGATACGCAGTATTTT. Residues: CASSFGRRDTDTQYF.

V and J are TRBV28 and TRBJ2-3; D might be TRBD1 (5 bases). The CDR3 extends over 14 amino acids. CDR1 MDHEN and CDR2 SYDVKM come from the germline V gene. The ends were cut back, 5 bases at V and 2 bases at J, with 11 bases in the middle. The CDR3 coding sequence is TGTGCCAGCAGTCCCCCAGGGTACACAGATACGCAGTATTTT. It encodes CASSPPGYTDTQYF.

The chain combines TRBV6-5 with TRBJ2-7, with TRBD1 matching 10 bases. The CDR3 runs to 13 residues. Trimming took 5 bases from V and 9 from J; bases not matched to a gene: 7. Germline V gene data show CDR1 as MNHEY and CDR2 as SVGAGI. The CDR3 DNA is TGTGCCAGCAGTCCGGACAGGGGGGTAGGGCAGTACTTC. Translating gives CASSPDRGVGQYF.

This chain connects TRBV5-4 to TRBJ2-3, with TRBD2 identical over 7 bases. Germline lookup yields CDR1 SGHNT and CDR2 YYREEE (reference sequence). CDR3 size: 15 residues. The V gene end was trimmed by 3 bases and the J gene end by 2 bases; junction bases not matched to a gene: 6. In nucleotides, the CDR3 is TGTGCCAGCAGCTCGCTAGCGGAAATCACAGATACGCAGTATTTT. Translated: CASSSLAEITDTQYF.

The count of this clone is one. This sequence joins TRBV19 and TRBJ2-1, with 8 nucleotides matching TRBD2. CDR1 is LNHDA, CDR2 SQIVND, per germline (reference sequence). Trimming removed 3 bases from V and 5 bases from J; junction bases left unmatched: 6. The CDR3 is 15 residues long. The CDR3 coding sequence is TGTGCCAGTAGTATGGTTAGCGGGGCCGACAATGAGCAGTTCTTC. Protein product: CASSMVSGADNEQFF.

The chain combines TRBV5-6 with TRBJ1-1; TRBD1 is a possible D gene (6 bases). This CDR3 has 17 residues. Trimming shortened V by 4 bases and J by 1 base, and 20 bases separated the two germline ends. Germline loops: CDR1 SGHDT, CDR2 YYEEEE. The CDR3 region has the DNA TGTGCCAGCAGCCCCCCCGGCGGGGGCGGATGGAACACTGAAGCTTTCTTT. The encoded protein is CASSPPGGGGWNTEAFF.

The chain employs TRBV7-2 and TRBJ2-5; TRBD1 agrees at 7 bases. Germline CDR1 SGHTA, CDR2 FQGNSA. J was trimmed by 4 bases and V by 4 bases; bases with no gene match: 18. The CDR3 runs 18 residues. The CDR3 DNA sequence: TGTGCCAGCAGCTCTTCCCCTACCGGGACAGCGAGAAGAGAGACCCAGTACTTC. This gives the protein CASSSSPTGTARRETQYF. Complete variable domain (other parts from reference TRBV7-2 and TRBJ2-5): GAGVSQSPSNKVTEKGKDVELRCDPISGHTALYWYRQSLGQGLEFLIYFQGNSAPDKSGLPSDRFSAERTGGSVSTLTIQRTQQEDSAVYLCASSSSPTGTARRETQYFGPGTRLLVL.

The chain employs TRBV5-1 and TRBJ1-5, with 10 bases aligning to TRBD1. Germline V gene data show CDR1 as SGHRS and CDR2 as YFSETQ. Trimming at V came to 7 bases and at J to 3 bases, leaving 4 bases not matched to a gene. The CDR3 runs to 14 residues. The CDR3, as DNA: TGCGCCAGCGGGACAGGGGCCCCCAATCAGCCCCAGCATTTT. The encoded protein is CASGTGAPNQPQHF.

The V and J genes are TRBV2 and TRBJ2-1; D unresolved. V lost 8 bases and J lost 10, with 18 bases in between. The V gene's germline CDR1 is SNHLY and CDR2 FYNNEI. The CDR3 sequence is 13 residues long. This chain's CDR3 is CASGPRTRLEQFF. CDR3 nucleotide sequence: TGTGCCAGCGGGCCAAGAACCCGGCTGGAGCAGTTCTTC.

In DNA, the CDR3 is TGTGCCGGAGGAGGGGGGGCTAGCGGGGAGCTGTTTTTT. Its protein is CAGGGGASGELFF. This sequence joins TRBV6-5 and TRBJ2-2; D perhaps matches TRBD2 (7 bases). V was trimmed by 11 bases and J by 7 bases, leaving 17 bases between them. Germline values: CDR1 MNHEY, CDR2 SVGAGI. CDR3 length: 13 residues.

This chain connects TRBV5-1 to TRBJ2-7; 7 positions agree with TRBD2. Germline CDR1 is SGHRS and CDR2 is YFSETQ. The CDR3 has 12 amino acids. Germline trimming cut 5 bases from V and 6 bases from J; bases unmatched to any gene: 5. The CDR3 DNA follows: TGCGCCAGCAGTTGGGAGGGTTCCGAGCAGTACTTC. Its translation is CASSWEGSEQYF.

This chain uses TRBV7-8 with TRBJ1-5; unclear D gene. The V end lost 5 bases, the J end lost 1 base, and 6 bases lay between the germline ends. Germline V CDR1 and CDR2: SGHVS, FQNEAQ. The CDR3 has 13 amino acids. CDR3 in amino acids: CASSHYSNQPQHF. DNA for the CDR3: TGTGCCAGCAGCCACTACAGCAATCAGCCCCAGCATTTT.

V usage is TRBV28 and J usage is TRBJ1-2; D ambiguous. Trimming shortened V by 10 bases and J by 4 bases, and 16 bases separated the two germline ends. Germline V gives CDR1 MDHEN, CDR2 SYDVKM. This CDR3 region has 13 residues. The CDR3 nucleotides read TGTGCCATACCTACCCCGGGTGGCTATGGCTACACCTTC. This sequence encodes CAIPTPGGYGYTF.

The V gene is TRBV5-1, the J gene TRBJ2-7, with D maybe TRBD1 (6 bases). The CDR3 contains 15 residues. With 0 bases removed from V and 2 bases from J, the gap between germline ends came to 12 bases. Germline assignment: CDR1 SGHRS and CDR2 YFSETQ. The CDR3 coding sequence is TGCGCCAGCAGCTTGGGCCTGGGGGCGACCTACGAGCAGTACTTC. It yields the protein CASSLGLGATYEQYF.

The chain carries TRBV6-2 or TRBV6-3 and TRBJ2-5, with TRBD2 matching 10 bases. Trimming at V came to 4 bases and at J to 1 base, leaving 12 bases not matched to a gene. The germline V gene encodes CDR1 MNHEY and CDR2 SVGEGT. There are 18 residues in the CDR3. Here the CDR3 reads CASSSRSGGHGSQETQYF. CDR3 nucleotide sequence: TGTGCCAGCAGTTCCCGTAGCGGGGGGCACGGTAGCCAAGAGACCCAGTACTTC.